This TCR beta chain was captured in a study of long-term antiretroviral therapy in people with HIV. V was cut by 0 bases and J by 0 bases, with 14 bases left in between. Germline V CDR1 and CDR2: MNHEY, SMNVEV (reference sequence). The CDR3 is made up of 17 amino acids. With regard to this clone: The antigen remains undetermined.

Run at survey level, the immunoSEQ assay was version v3.0. Assay: immunoSEQ multiplex PCR; the TCRdb copy retains only in-frame clones and omits some. In the table there are under 40,000 clones, roughly four fifths of which are singletons. Study results and limitations: Dominance of pre-ART expanded clones persisted, fluctuating and often declining after ART. Blood obtained between about 2003 and 2018 may reflect older ART regimens.

Sequences were derived from unsorted PBMCs, sampled 0.3 years after starting antiretroviral therapy. The source is a man aged 18 to 30 with HIV. The rearrangement joins TRBV27 to TRBJ1-1; no clear D gene. CDR3 protein: CASSLSLPGYMNTEAFF. For the CDR3, the DNA is TGTGCCAGCAGTTTATCGTTGCCGGGATATATGAACACTGAAGCTTTCTTT.